Listed below are T cell receptor beta chains from one sample, sequenced in a study of T cell repertoires in cytomegalovirus infection. Their antigen targets remain unknown. Using its own MiXCR run on the reads, TCRdb lists one record per CDR3 protein. The sample holds approximately 910,000 distinct CDR3 sequences, roughly 31% seen once. The material was cultured CD8+ T cells from PBMCs, obtained from culture after CMV antigen stimulation. These receptors were obtained from a human donor in good health (CMV status not recorded). Some clones in this sample may be carry-over from other donors' samples. Both conserved end residues are part of each CDR3.

CDR3	V
CASSWSGGPNEQFF	TRBV7-9
CASSPDGLAYEQYF	TRBV7-9
CAITPGPERSPLHF	TRBV10-3
CASSVAGFTGELFF	TRBV25-1
CASSAGDRFGEPQHF	TRBV25-1
CASSLVQADQPQHF	TRBV7-2
CASSFSGGNEQFF	TRBV7-2
CGSGTGGLNEQFF	TRBV19
CASSPLPQGGDGTEAFF	TRBV12-3/TRBV12-4
CASSQEGNIQYF	TRBV7-9
CASSLIRNRGNSPLHF	TRBV7-8
CASSLSMTSHQPQHF	TRBV27
CASSLTGTGGPRGNTIYF	TRBV5-1
CASIQSGAGEAFF	TRBV7-8
CASSRGDVEQFF	TRBV5-1
CASSLGANLYSEQFF	TRBV28
CASSYSKSTEAFF	TRBV6-6
CAINAGLSQPQHF	TRBV10-3
CASSLGLLRGETQYF	TRBV28
CSARKFQVQRGGTDTQYF	TRBV20-1
CASSLLKVPGPTGRTF	TRBV7-2
CASTLYGTGGNQPQHF	TRBV19
CASSLSGLGGVTQYF	TRBV27
CASSESPVGNTEAFF	TRBV2
CASSRRQGVVDTEAFF	TRBV7-2
CASSLWGEKLFF	TRBV28
CASREQGSGNTIYF	TRBV27
CASSISGNSNRPQHF	TRBV19
CASSQGPTDTQCF	TRBV4-2
CASSSRTSGGATDTQYF	TRBV7-6
CASSSSPFTKNIQYF	TRBV28
CSAGGIYGYTF	TRBV20-1
CASSPVWTGLTEQYF	TRBV7-9
CASSLDSAALGNTIYF	TRBV12-3/TRBV12-4
CASSPSGVYEQYF	TRBV27
CASSQDVDRLSWGTDTQYF	TRBV14
CASTTMSGSSYNEQFF	TRBV5-6
CASSSEGGYQPQHF	TRBV7-9
CATSNPRDRPYNEQFF	TRBV2
CASTSGSGGLSGANVLTF	TRBV13
CASSPLARTSTDTQYF	TRBV2
CASIPSQGAYGELFF	TRBV6-1
CATSDPWDRGRDEQFF	TRBV24-1
CASSPTVGTGTLGEQFF	TRBV7-6
CASSQEHESSYNEQFF	TRBV4-1
CASSFPGQLNQPQHF	TRBV6-2/TRBV6-3
CATSNRSGGYTF	TRBV15
CASLSDTGELFF	TRBV7-2